This entry features one T cell receptor (beta chain) sequence. The table came from immunoSEQ multiplex PCR; TCRdb's copy has only in-frame clones and leaves some out. In the table there are around 75,000 clones, roughly 91% of which are singletons. This sample was included in a study of T cell changes during pregnancy in multiple sclerosis. The CDR3 loop spans 14 amino acids. J gave up 7 bases and V 6 bases, and 9 bases lay outside the gene matches. Per the germline V gene, CDR1 is ENHRY and CDR2 is SYGVKD. V is TRBV10-3 and J is TRBJ2-7, with 10 bases lining up with TRBD2. This sequence originates from a female donor in good health, enrolled as a control in a pregnancy study. The material was CD4+ T cells from peripheral blood mononuclear cells, obtained in the third trimester of pregnancy. In DNA, the CDR3 is TGTGCCATCAGATCACTAGCGGGGCAATGGGAGCAGTACTTC. The encoded protein is CAIRSLAGQWEQYF.